This T cell receptor beta chain is from a study of blood T cell repertoires in COVID-19. In the study overall: From the United States, Italy and Spain came samples of acute and convalescent COVID-19.

In its sample, this clone was seen a few times. Assay: immunoSEQ multiplex PCR; the TCRdb copy retains only in-frame clones and omits some. The table has more than 55,000 clones, around 86% seen once. The J segment lost 5 bases and the V segment lost 7 bases, leaving 6 bases of the junction unmatched. Germline CDR1 reads ENHRY; CDR2 reads SYGVKD. This CDR3 is built from 13 residues. The chain combines TRBV10-3 with TRBJ2-7; 9 bases map to TRBD1. The TCR comes from a woman older than 75 with acute or convalescent COVID-19. Material: peripheral blood. This chain's CDR3 is CAITRTGENEQYF. The DNA of the CDR3 is TGTGCCATCACCAGGACAGGGGAAAACGAGCAGTACTTC.